The present T cell receptor (beta chain) was sequenced within a study of cytomegalovirus exposure and HLA in healthy donors. Whole-study results and caveats: Researchers had no immune exposure information except CMV serostatus available.

60 Vbeta and 13 Jbeta primers were used in PCR. Method: immunoSEQ multiplex PCR; TCRdb's copy keeps in-frame clones and lacks some. The table lists 150,000 to 200,000 clones, around 80% of them singletons. Worth noting for this clone: Its antigen remains unknown.

The germline CDR1 and CDR2 sequences are MGHRA and YSYEKL. Between the trimmed V and J ends, which lost 1 base and 2 bases, there was a span of 15 bases. The CDR3 contains 16 residues. The specimen was PBMCs. The V and J genes are TRBV4-1 and TRBJ2-7; D may be TRBD2 (6 bases). The receptor's source is a woman aged 40 to 49 in good health and CMV-seropositive. CDR3 in amino acids: CASSQVKDYPTYEQYF. CDR3 coding DNA: TGCGCCAGCAGCCAAGTAAAGGACTACCCAACCTACGAGCAGTACTTC.